This is a list of T cell receptor beta chains from one sample in a study of blood T cells in healthy people across ages. TCRdb fed the 5' RACE reads into MiXCR, producing one record per CDR3 protein. There are 1.5 million to 2 million distinct CDR3 sequences in the sample; roughly 28% occur only once, and 7.7% lies in the top ten. Sequenced material: blood. These receptors originate from a woman aged 30 to 39 in good health. The CDR3 runs from the conserved cysteine through the conserved F or W. D genes are given only for firm matches. Some rows mark clone size as missing; the rest say once, few, many or name a class of expanded clone.

15	TRBV18	TRBD2	.	TRBJ2-7	TGTGCCAGCTCCCCTGTGGCTAGCGGGGCCTACGAGCAGTACTTC	CASSPVASGAYEQYF
13	TRBV15	.	.	TRBJ2-7	TGTGCCACCAGCAGAGACCTTCCGTACGAGCAGTACTTC	CATSRDLPYEQYF
13	TRBV7-9	.	few	TRBJ2-5	TGTGCCGGCAGCTTAGCAGGCCAAGAGACCCAGTACTTC	CAGSLAGQETQYF
16	TRBV7-9	TRBD2	few	TRBJ2-1	TGTGCCAGCAAAGATTTGGCGGGAGATGCCAACAATGAGCAGTTCTTC	CASKDLAGDANNEQFF
15	TRBV12-3/TRBV12-4	.	few	TRBJ1-2	TGTGCCATCAGTCATCTCAGACGGTTGCAATGTGGCTACACCTTC	CAISHLRRLQCGYTF
16	TRBV20-1	TRBD1	.	TRBJ2-3	TGCAGTGCTAGAAGGTCGAGGGGGCGGATGAGAGATACGCAGTATTTT	CSARRSRGRMRDTQYF
16	TRBV7-2	TRBD2	.	TRBJ2-1	TGTGCCAGCAGCTTAATGCCCGGGAGGGTGCTCGGTGAGCAGTTCTTC	CASSLMPGRVLGEQFF
16	TRBV9	.	few	TRBJ2-3	TGTGCCAGCAGCGGGGGGGGGCCAGTTGACACAGATACGCAGTATTTT	CASSGGGPVDTDTQYF
15	TRBV7-6	TRBD1	.	TRBJ2-7	TGTGCCAGCAGTTGCAACAGGGGGAGCTCCTACGAGCAGTACTTC	CASSCNRGSSYEQYF
13	TRBV5-1	TRBD1	.	TRBJ2-4	TGCGCCAGCAGCTTGGGACAGGGAAGCAAGCAGTACTTC	CASSLGQGSKQYF
14	TRBV11-2	TRBD1	few	TRBJ1-5	TGTGCCAGCAGTAAGACAGGGGCGGGACAGCCCCAGCATTTT	CASSKTGAGQPQHF
13	TRBV10-3	.	.	TRBJ2-2	TGTGCCATCGGTTTTTCGGGGACCGGGGAGCTGTTTTTT	CAIGFSGTGELFF
14	TRBV19	TRBD2	.	TRBJ2-1	TGTGCCAGTAGTAGAGGGGCGGGGGGAATAGAGCAGTTCTTC	CASSRGAGGIEQFF
14	TRBV12-5	TRBD2	many	TRBJ2-5	TGTGCTAGTGGTTCCTCGGGAGGCCGAGAGACCCAGTACTTC	CASGSSGGRETQYF
14	TRBV12-3/TRBV12-4	TRBD1	.	TRBJ1-1	TGTGCCAGCAGCACCCAGGGGGTCAGGGCTGAAGCTTTCTTT	CASSTQGVRAEAFF
13	TRBV12-3/TRBV12-4	.	.	TRBJ2-1	TGTGCCAGCATTGCTCCTGAGGCAAATGAGCAGTTCTTC	CASIAPEANEQFF
15	TRBV4-2	.	once	TRBJ1-3	TGTGCCAGCAGCCAGGGGGATTGGACTGGAAACACCATATATTTT	CASSQGDWTGNTIYF
13	TRBV6-1	.	.	TRBJ1-5	TGTGCCAGCATTAACAGCCTCAATCAGCCCCAGCATTTT	CASINSLNQPQHF
14	TRBV27	TRBD1	many	TRBJ2-7	TGTGCCAGCGGGCCTTCGGGACAGCGACACGAGCAGTACTTC	CASGPSGQRHEQYF
16	TRBV7-9	.	few	TRBJ2-1	TGTGCCAGCAGCTTAAGCCCCACAGGGAAAGGGAATGAGCAGTTCTTC	CASSLSPTGKGNEQFF
15	TRBV18	TRBD1	few	TRBJ1-5	TGTGCCAGCTCAAAGCTGGAAGGGGGCGGTCAGCCCCAGCATTTT	CASSKLEGGGQPQHF
13	TRBV12-3/TRBV12-4	.	.	TRBJ1-1	TGTGCCAGCAGTCCCGACCAGGGCTCTGAAGCTTTCTTT	CASSPDQGSEAFF
13	TRBV7-9	.	.	TRBJ1-4	TGTGCCAGCAGGGACGCGGTAAATGAAAAACTGTTTTTT	CASRDAVNEKLFF
11	TRBV7-2	.	.	TRBJ2-1	TGTGCCAGCAGACGGACAGAGTTGGGGTTCTTC	CASRRTELGFF
14	TRBV29-1	.	.	TRBJ2-1	TGCAGCGTGGGGGGTAGCGCCAGCTACAATGAGCAGTTCTTC	CSVGGSASYNEQFF
15	TRBV20-1	.	.	TRBJ1-1	TGCAGTGCTAGTGGACTTCCGGGGGTCAACACTGAAGCTTTCTTT	CSASGLPGVNTEAFF
12	TRBV7-9	.	.	TRBJ1-1	TGTGCCAGCAGGGGGATCGAGAATGAAGCTTTCTTT	CASRGIENEAFF
14	TRBV20-1	TRBD1	many	TRBJ2-4	TGCAGTGCTAGAAGCCGGACAGGCCTCAACATTCAGTACTTC	CSARSRTGLNIQYF
15	TRBV27	.	many	TRBJ2-1	TGTGCCAGCAGTTTAAGTGGGGGCTTCGGGTATGAGCAGTTCTTC	CASSLSGGFGYEQFF
13	TRBV18	.	.	TRBJ1-1	TGTGCCAGCTCACCTGGGTACGGGACTGAAGCTTTCTTT	CASSPGYGTEAFF
12	TRBV12-3/TRBV12-4	.	many	TRBJ2-7	TGTGCCAGCAGCTCTGACACCTACGAGCAGTACTTC	CASSSDTYEQYF
17	TRBV7-2	TRBD2	.	TRBJ2-1	TGTGCCAGCAGCTTAGGCCCTGCGGGAGGGCCCTACAATGAGCAGTTCTTC	CASSLGPAGGPYNEQFF
15	TRBV20-1	.	.	TRBJ2-1	TGCAGTGCCGGCCGGGGACGTATCTCCTACAATGAGCAGTTCTTC	CSAGRGRISYNEQFF
17	TRBV9	.	.	TRBJ2-4	TGTGCCAGCAGCCCCCTAGTCAGTGGGGGAGCCAAAAACATTCAGTACTTC	CASSPLVSGGAKNIQYF
14	TRBV28	.	few	TRBJ2-7	TGTGCCAGCAGTTTAAAGGAACAGAGCTACGAGCAGTACTTC	CASSLKEQSYEQYF
14	TRBV5-6	.	.	TRBJ1-2	TGTGCCAGCAGGCGTCCAGGGGAAAGCTATGGCTACACCTTC	CASRRPGESYGYTF
16	TRBV20-1	TRBD2	few	TRBJ2-5	TGCAGTGCTATACCGGTAGCGGGGGCGGGGGGAGAGACCCAGTACTTC	CSAIPVAGAGGETQYF